This T cell receptor (beta chain) was sequenced during a study of blood T cell repertoires in COVID-19. Study in general: Samples taken during acute and convalescent COVID-19 were collected in the United States, Italy and Spain. Nucleic acid was either cDNA or gDNA, and it came from T cells, B-cell-depleted T cells, or PBMCs.

V was trimmed by 8 bases and J by 2 bases, leaving 19 bases between them. CDR3 size: 15 residues. Germline CDR1 is MNHEY and CDR2 is SMNVEV (reference sequence). Per the authors' pipeline: Counts of nucleated cells, estimated from reference gene primer amplification, were obtained. Here immunoSEQ multiplex PCR was the method, and the copy in TCRdb shows in-frame clones only, minus some. The V and J calls and clone size come from that table; D and trimming were worked out from the DNA. The sample shows about 140,000 clones, about 85% of them seen only once. The clonotype comes from a human donor with acute or convalescent COVID-19. The donor label of this sample is uncertain. The genes are TRBV27 and TRBJ2-7; D may be TRBD2 (6 bases). Source material: peripheral blood. CDR3 nucleotides: TGTGCCAGCCCCCCAGGAGGGGTCAGGACCTACGAGCAGTACGTC. As protein: CASPPGGVRTYEQYV.